Sequencing of this T cell receptor beta chain was carried out in a study of T cells in Graves' hyperthyroidism and ophthalmopathy. Study-wide background: Once the initial diagnosis was made, peripheral blood was obtained before any treatment.

J lost 1 base, V lost 7 bases, and 8 bases had no gene match. The germline V gene encodes CDR1 MNHNS and CDR2 SASEGT. This CDR3 is 15 amino acids long. As concerns this clonotype: Its target is not known.

General study results and limits: The model's output predicted ophthalmopathy at a median of about 6.5 months prior to onset. Among clonotypes expanded in thyroid above 0.001, most were also found in blood. Stable hyperthyroidism was separated from ophthalmopathy by a model based on 13 V-J features.

What was amplified from RNA transcripts were TCR beta CDR3 regions. The HTBI set primed first-round TCR CDR3 RT-PCR. TCRdb re-called the multiplex PCR reads through MiXCR, storing one row per CDR3 protein. The table shows approximately 600,000 distinct CDR3 sequences, with about 14% occurring only once. This chain uses TRBV6-1 with TRBJ2-7, with TRBD2 matching 9 bases. The receptor was isolated from a woman younger than 30 with Graves' ophthalmopathy. Sequencing used blood. CDR3 DNA: TGTGCCAGCACCGTCGCTAGCGGGACTTCCTACGAGCAGTACTTC. Protein: CASTVASGTSYEQYF.